These 32 T cell receptor beta chains were all obtained from the same sample, sequenced in a study of PD-L1 blockade in urothelial cancer. Time point reported: pretreatment peripheral blood. The protocol was immunoSEQ multiplex PCR, while the TCRdb copy is restricted to in-frame clones and leaves out a portion. The data show roughly 49,000 clones, 70% to 90% seen once. The sample was PBMCs, taken around atezolizumab (anti-PD-L1) treatment. The receptors stem from a man aged 55-75 years with urothelial cancer.

The rearrangement uses TRBV30 and TRBJ2-5; TRBD2 is a possible D gene (5 bases). V lost 0 bases, J lost 6 bases, and 20 bases lay in between. Germline V lookup: CDR1 GTSNPN, CDR2 SVGIG (reference sequence). The CDR3 totals 16 residues. Written as DNA, the CDR3 is TGTGCCTGGAGTGTACGAAGCGGAGCGTCGCTCAAGACCCAGTACTTC. It translates to CAWSVRSGASLKTQYF.

The chain recombines TRBV5-4 with TRBJ2-7; D is perhaps TRBD1 (6 bases). The CDR3 is made up of 15 amino acids. With 3 bases removed from V and 3 bases from J, the gap between germline ends came to 16 bases. CDR1 SGHNT and CDR2 YYREEE come from the germline V gene (reference sequence). As DNA, the CDR3 is TGTGCCAGCAGCTCACAAAAACAGGGACGCTACGAGCAGTACTTC. Its protein is CASSSQKQGRYEQYF.

This chain uses TRBV7-2 with TRBJ2-2, with D tentatively TRBD1 (6 bases). Germline V gene lookup returns CDR1 SGHTA and CDR2 FQGNSA. The CDR3 spans 13 residues. With 4 bases removed from V and 6 bases from J, the gap between germline ends came to 9 bases. CDR3 protein: CASSSYRAGELFF. The CDR3, as DNA: TGTGCCAGCAGCTCATACAGGGCCGGGGAGCTGTTTTTT.

The count of this clone is one. This chain joins TRBV19 and TRBJ1-2, with D unresolved. The ends were cut back, 5 bases at V and 8 bases at J, with 15 bases in the middle. This CDR3 region has 13 residues. Germline loops: CDR1 LNHDA, CDR2 SQIVND (reference sequence). The CDR3 bases are TGTGCCAGTAGTCGAGCCCCCCAGCGGGGCTACACCTTC. It translates to CASSRAPQRGYTF.

This chain connects TRBV11-2 to TRBJ1-5; D ambiguous. There are 13 residues in the CDR3. V shed 0 bases and J shed 3 bases, with 3 bases lying between them. CDR1 and CDR2 (germline): SGHAT, FQNNGV. The CDR3 DNA is TGTGCCAGCAGCTTAGATTACAATCAGCCCCAGCATTTT. Translation gives CASSLDYNQPQHF.

The chain combines TRBV2 with TRBJ2-2; 9 bases match TRBD1. Germline V gene data show CDR1 as SNHLY and CDR2 as FYNNEI. CDR3 length: 15 amino acids. V lost 5 bases to trimming and J lost 5 bases; unmatched junction nucleotides: 6. The CDR3 reads CASSSTGGWTGELFF. In nucleotides, the CDR3 is TGTGCCAGCAGTTCGACAGGGGGTTGGACCGGGGAGCTGTTTTTT.

The CDR3, as DNA: TGTGCCACCACACCGAGACTAGCGGGAGTTAACACCGGGGAGCTGTTTTTT. As protein: CATTPRLAGVNTGELFF. This chain links TRBV19 with TRBJ2-2, with 12 positions matching TRBD2. Trimming at V came to 10 bases and at J to 2 bases, leaving 11 bases not matched to a gene. The V gene's germline CDR1 is LNHDA and CDR2 SQIVND (reference sequence). The CDR3 has 17 amino acids.

This clone was detected only a few times. This chain connects TRBV7-3 to TRBJ2-5; 9 nucleotides line up with TRBD2. The CDR3 is made up of 15 amino acids. In germline, CDR1 is SGHTA, CDR2 FQGTGA. With V trimmed by 5 bases and J by 2 bases, 6 bases remained unmatched. The CDR3 DNA reads as TGTGCCAGCAGCGATAGCGGGAGTCTACAAGAGACCCAGTACTTC. This codes for CASSDSGSLQETQYF. Filled out from reference TRBV7-3 and TRBJ2-5, the complete variable domain reads GAGVSQTPSNKVTEKGKYVELRCDPISGHTALYWYRQSLGQGPEFLIYFQGTGAADDSGLPNDRFFAVRPEGSVSTLKIQRTERGDSAVYLCASSDSGSLQETQYFGPGTRLLVL.

Turning to this clone: The DNA is left out, because the CDR3 cannot be placed on it with certainty; the CDR3 is given as TCRdb lists it. The gene calls are TRBV5-5 and TRBJ1-2; TRBD1 reflects the table's D call only, with no check against the DNA. Ends included, the CDR3 has 13 residues. Germline V gene sequence: CDR1 SGHKS, CDR2 YYEKEE (reference sequence). CDR3 protein: CASSLGGVGAGTF.

The chain recombines TRBV2 with TRBJ1-3; 8 positions match TRBD1. This CDR3 is 17 amino acids long. Germline lookup yields CDR1 SNHLY and CDR2 FYNNEI. J was trimmed by 2 bases and V by 4 bases; bases with no gene match: 10. The CDR3 reads CASSVGQGRIAGNTIYF. Here the CDR3 DNA reads TGTGCCAGCAGTGTTGGACAGGGCCGCATAGCTGGAAACACCATATATTTT.

This clone was seen a few times. The genes are TRBV19 and TRBJ2-3; TRBD2 agrees at 9 bases. The V gene's germline CDR1 is LNHDA and CDR2 SQIVND (reference sequence). The CDR3 consists of 15 residues. With V trimmed by 3 bases and J by 2 bases, 3 bases remained unmatched. In DNA form, the CDR3 reads TGTGCCAGTAGTATTAAGCGGGGGGACACAGATACGCAGTATTTT. Protein: CASSIKRGDTDTQYF.

The V call is TRBV5-1, the J call TRBJ1-4; maybe TRBD1 (5 bases). Trimming stripped 0 bases from V and 8 bases from J, with 17 bases between. Germline-derived CDR1 and CDR2 are SGHRS and YFSETQ. This CDR3 contains 16 residues. CDR3 region: CASSLAVGRAGEKLFF. CDR3 sequence (DNA): TGCGCCAGCAGCTTGGCCGTGGGCAGGGCAGGAGAAAAACTGTTTTTT.

The J gene is TRBJ2-7, the V gene TRBV6-6, with D perhaps TRBD1 (5 bases). Germline V gene data show CDR1 as MNHNY and CDR2 as SVGAGI (reference sequence). CDR3 size: 14 residues. The germline V and J ends were trimmed by 2 bases and 5 bases, with 13 bases remaining between them. This CDR3 reads CASSYRGRGDEQYF. CDR3 nucleotide sequence: TGTGCCAGCAGTTACAGGGGTAGGGGCGACGAGCAGTACTTC.

This rearrangement joins TRBV29-1 to TRBJ1-2; perhaps TRBD1 as D (5 bases). This CDR3 is 12 amino acids long. V lost 8 bases, J lost 8 bases, and 18 bases lay in between. CDR1 and CDR2 (germline): SQVTM, ANQGSEA. CDR3 DNA sequence: TGCAGCACACGAGCGGGGGTAGGCGGCTACACCTTC. Translated: CSTRAGVGGYTF.

A few counts support this clone. CDR3: CASSLAQDRYGYTF. DNA of the CDR3: TGTGCCAGCAGCTTAGCACAGGACCGCTATGGCTACACCTTC. The V gene is TRBV11-1, the J gene TRBJ1-2, with D perhaps TRBD1 (5 bases). V lost 0 bases to trimming and J lost 4 bases, with 9 bases between them. Germline CDR1 is SGHAT and CDR2 is FQDESV (reference sequence). The CDR3 consists of 14 residues.

V is TRBV6-1 and J is TRBJ1-2, with 9 bases aligning to TRBD1. The J segment lost 3 bases and the V segment lost 2 bases, leaving 1 base of the junction unmatched. CDR1 and CDR2 from the germline V gene are MNHNS and SASEGT. The CDR3 consists of 14 residues. The CDR3 region is CASSETGGDYGYTF. In DNA form, the CDR3 reads TGTGCCAGCAGTGAAACAGGGGGCGACTATGGCTACACCTTC.

The rearrangement uses TRBV5-1 and TRBJ2-7, with D tentatively TRBD1 (6 bases). V was trimmed by 6 bases and J by 0 bases, leaving 13 bases between them. This CDR3 has 14 residues. The germline V gene has CDR1 SGHRS and CDR2 YFSETQ. Here the CDR3 reads CASNRDTSSYEQYF. CDR3 in DNA: TGCGCCAGCAACCGGGACACGAGCTCCTACGAGCAGTACTTC.

The chain has TRBV20-1 and TRBJ2-5, with D perhaps matching TRBD2 (5 bases). This CDR3 comprises 11 residues. Germline V gene lookup returns CDR1 DFQATT and CDR2 SNEGSKA (reference sequence). V dropped 5 bases and J dropped 3 bases, with 7 bases sitting between them. The CDR3, as DNA: TGCAGTGCTTCCGGGGAAGAGACCCAGTACTTC. Protein product: CSASGEETQYF.

The genes are TRBV2 and TRBJ1-5; TRBD1 matches 11 bases. Germline V CDR1 and CDR2: SNHLY, FYNNEI. V shed 4 bases and J 2 bases; nucleotides not matched to a gene: 4. The CDR3 extends over 16 amino acids. Here the CDR3 DNA reads TGTGCCAGCAGTGGGGGACAGGGGGGTGGCAATCAGCCCCAGCATTTT. Its translation is CASSGGQGGGNQPQHF. The entire variable domain, with the rest obtained from reference TRBV2 and TRBJ1-5, is as follows: EPEVTQTPSHQVTQMGQEVILRCVPISNHLYFYWYRQILGQKVEFLVSFYNNEISEKSEIFDDQFSVERPDGSNFTLKIRSTKLEDSAMYFCASSGGQGGGNQPQHFGDGTRLSIL.

This chain links TRBV27 with TRBJ2-7; 7 bases match TRBD1. The CDR3 extends over 14 amino acids. J lost 2 bases, V lost 0 bases, and 1 base had no gene match. CDR1 is MNHEY, CDR2 SMNVEV, per germline (reference sequence). The CDR3 DNA is TGTGCCAGCAGTTTATCGGGACAGACCTACGAGCAGTACTTC. Translation: CASSLSGQTYEQYF.

V and J are TRBV14 and TRBJ2-1, with 9 bases that match TRBD2. Germline V CDR1 and CDR2: SGHDN, FVKESK. The CDR3 sequence is 17 residues long. The V segment lost 0 bases and the J segment 3 bases; nucleotides outside the gene matches: 6. The CDR3 nucleotides read TGTGCCAGCAGCCAAGAATTGGGACTAGCAAGCTACAATGAGCAGTTCTTC. Translating it yields CASSQELGLASYNEQFF.

This chain uses TRBV6-6 with TRBJ1-5; D unresolved. CDR1 and CDR2 from the germline V gene are MNHNY and SVGAGI (reference sequence). This CDR3 spans 14 amino acids. V lost 6 bases to trimming and J lost 7 bases, with 16 bases between them. The CDR3 nucleotides are TGTGCCAGCAGGCCCTTTGAAGGAGAGCAGCCCCAGCATTTT. Protein sequence: CASRPFEGEQPQHF.

This sequence joins TRBV5-1 and TRBJ1-2; possible D gene TRBD1, 6 bases. V lost 3 bases to trimming and J lost 2 bases, with 14 bases between them. Germline V gene sequence: CDR1 SGHRS, CDR2 YFSETQ. The CDR3 spans 15 residues. CDR3 sequence (DNA): TGCGCCAGCAGCTCTGGGGACATGCAAAACTATGGCTACACCTTC. As protein: CASSSGDMQNYGYTF. The whole variable domain, filled in from reference TRBV5-1 and TRBJ1-2, reads KAGVTQTPRYLIKTRGQQVTLSCSPISGHRSVSWYQQTPGQGLQFLFEYFSETQRNKGNFPGRFSGRQFSNSRSEMNVSTLELGDSALYLCASSSGDMQNYGYTFGSGTRLTVV.

The chain combines TRBV5-1 with TRBJ1-1; D remains ambiguous. V gave up 4 bases and J gave up 8 bases, with 15 bases separating them. Germline V gene data show CDR1 as SGHRS and CDR2 as YFSETQ. The CDR3 totals 13 residues. For the CDR3, the DNA is TGCGCCAGCAGCAGCTCACAGCTAATCGAAGCTTTCTTT. The encoded protein is CASSSSQLIEAFF.

J is TRBJ2-7 and V is TRBV4-2; 9 bases agree with TRBD2. The CDR3 extends over 16 amino acids. The V gene's germline CDR1 is LGHNA and CDR2 YNFKEQ. V lost 0 bases and J lost 4; bases outside the gene matches: 7. The CDR3 nucleotides are TGTGCCAGCAGCCAAGATCTGCCTAGCGGGGCATACGAGCAGTACTTC. Its protein product is CASSQDLPSGAYEQYF.

V usage is TRBV4-2 and J usage is TRBJ1-6, with D possibly being TRBD1 (5 bases). The V gene's germline CDR1 is LGHNA and CDR2 YNFKEQ. Trimming removed 2 bases from V and 8 bases from J, with 13 bases in between. The CDR3 loop spans 15 amino acids. CDR3 loop: CASSQSWGADSPLHF. The CDR3, as DNA: TGTGCCAGCAGCCAATCATGGGGCGCGGATTCACCCCTCCACTTT.

This chain links TRBV7-9 with TRBJ1-5; D not resolved. The V end lost 4 bases, the J end lost 1 base, and 8 bases lay between the germline ends. CDR3 length: 14 amino acids. The germline CDR1 and CDR2 sequences are SEHNR and FQNEAQ (reference sequence). The CDR3 DNA reads TGTGCCAGCAGCTGGGGAGGGAGCAATCAGCCCCAGCATTTT. This codes for CASSWGGSNQPQHF.

In its sample, this clone was seen once. This sequence joins TRBV5-1 and TRBJ2-7; TRBD1 matches at 9 bases. Germline loops: CDR1 SGHRS, CDR2 YFSETQ. Trimming cost V 1 base and J 3 bases; bases outside gene matches: 5. The CDR3 consists of 15 residues. The CDR3 reads CASSLRQGVGYEQYF. The CDR3 bases are TGCGCCAGCAGCTTGCGACAGGGGGTGGGCTACGAGCAGTACTTC.

This clone was counted once. CDR3 nucleotide sequence: TGTGCCAGCAGATTCCGGGACAGGGAGAGCTACACCTTC. Translation: CASRFRDRESYTF. This chain joins TRBV28 and TRBJ1-2, with TRBD1 identical over 9 bases. Germline V gene sequence: CDR1 MDHEN, CDR2 SYDVKM. V gave up 6 bases and J gave up 9 bases; unmatched junction bases: 8. The CDR3 has 13 residues.

The chain is built from TRBV5-6 and TRBJ1-1, with D hard to call. Germline V gives CDR1 SGHDT, CDR2 YYEEEE. The CDR3 contains 13 residues. Trimming removed 0 bases from V and 1 base from J, with 4 bases in between. Here the CDR3 DNA reads TGTGCCAGCAGCTTGGCGGGGAACACTGAAGCTTTCTTT. Protein: CASSLAGNTEAFF. Full variable domain (missing parts from reference TRBV5-6 and TRBJ1-1): DAGVTQSPTHLIKTRGQQVTLRCSPKSGHDTVSWYQQALGQGPQFIFQYYEEEERQRGNFPDRFSGHQFPNYSSELNVNALLLGDSALYLCASSLAGNTEAFFGQGTRLTVV.

This rearrangement joins TRBV19 to TRBJ2-5, with 8 nucleotides matching TRBD1. In germline, CDR1 is LNHDA, CDR2 SQIVND (reference sequence). Losses at the gene ends were 8 bases for V and 5 bases for J; bases not matched to a gene: 10. The CDR3 is 14 residues long. The CDR3 is CASSGTGRRETQYF. CDR3 bases: TGTGCCAGTTCCGGGACAGGACGGAGGGAGACCCAGTACTTC.

The chain has TRBV6-6 and TRBJ1-2; perhaps TRBD1 as D (6 bases). V dropped 6 bases and J dropped 5 bases, with 16 bases sitting between them. The CDR3 spans 14 residues. Germline V gene data show CDR1 as MNHNY and CDR2 as SVGAGI (reference sequence). CDR3 sequence reads: CASRHLDRPYGYTF. The CDR3 DNA follows: TGTGCCAGCAGGCACTTGGACAGACCTTATGGCTACACCTTC.